This record covers a single T cell receptor beta chain. Its target antigen remains unknown. The input lacks base qualities; no much larger clone sits a single base away. Patients with a history of autoimmune disease or receiving systemic immunosuppression were excluded from the trial. Peripheral blood for TCR sequencing was collected from all dose cohorts at baseline, on cycle 4 day 1, and on cycle 7 day 1. Samples were obtained from an open-label, multicenter, first-in-human phase I dose-escalation trial of ivuxolimab. Adults with locally advanced or metastatic melanoma, renal cell, hepatocellular, or head and neck squamous cell carcinoma were enrolled in the trial. Before TCR sequencing, CD4+ T cells and CD8+ T cells from peripheral blood were sorted into separate populations. The germline V gene sets CDR1 to WSHSY and CDR2 to SAAADI. The V and J ends are trimmed by 5 bases and 0 bases, leaving 4 bases between them. The CDR3 spans 12 residues, from the cysteine through the phenylalanine. The only DNA kept is the CDR3, 36 bases in frame from the first base.

This sample is part of a study of OX40 agonist ivuxolimab in advanced cancers. Describing the broader study: The costimulatory receptor OX40 (CD134) was targeted by ivuxolimab, a fully human IgG2 agonistic monoclonal antibody. Intravenous ivuxolimab was administered to patients every 2 weeks at six dose levels: 0.01, 0.1, 0.3, 1.5, 3 and 10 mg/kg. Among the approximately 50 dose-escalation patients, around 20 had hepatocellular carcinoma, 15 or so melanoma, 9 renal cell carcinoma and 9 head and neck cancer. The dose-escalation cohort was 80% to 90% male with a mean age of 60 years, ranging from 23 to 79. Patients were allowed to have had prior anti-PD-1, anti-PD-L1 or anti-CTLA-4 therapy, and 30% to 50% of the dose-escalation patients had previously received checkpoint inhibitors. Partial responses occurred in three dose-escalation patients: two with cutaneous melanoma and one with hepatocellular carcinoma. Peripheral TCRbeta sequencing aimed to test whether ivuxolimab altered TCR sequence diversity and caused clonal T-cell expansion. The paper covers the monotherapy dose-escalation part of the phase I ivuxolimab trial, which included N of about 50 patients.

To sequence the TCRbeta CDR3 region, genomic DNA was isolated from the sorted cells. The immunoSEQ Assay was used to sequence the TCRbeta CDR3 regions. This is the immuneACCESS table as TCRdb keeps it, with only in-frame sequences that have V and J called. A part of the clones is gone; compared with another copy, unresolved V genes explain less than half, and the rest is unexplained. The table for this sample lists under 75,000 clones; about 89% of them were counted only once. Approximately 2% of the sample is held by the ten biggest clonotypes. Beyond this particular receptor, the publication reports: In the 0.1-3.0 mg/kg groups, partial responders had among the lowest normalized peripheral clonal expansion, particularly in CD8+ T cells. Clonal expansion of both CD4+ and CD8+ blood T cells was observed from baseline to week 6 at doses 0.1 to 3.0 mg/kg. On average, CD8+ T cells showed more expanded clones than CD4+ T cells after ivuxolimab. The antigen specificity of the peripheral T cells that underwent clonal expansion was not determined. Low levels of normalized T-cell clonal expansion were also seen in some patients who did not respond.

This clonotype was sampled from an adult with an advanced solid tumor such as melanoma, head and neck, liver or kidney cancer. The sequenced sample was CD4+ or CD8+ T cells sorted from blood, obtained in a trial of the OX40 agonist ivuxolimab. The chain is encoded by TRBV10-2 joined to TRBJ1-1; the D gene is unclear. In nucleotides, the sequence is TGCGCCAGCAGTCAAATGAACACTGAAGCTTTCTTT. It encodes CASSQMNTEAFF.